The clone carrying this T cell receptor (beta chain) was seen only once. Germline values: CDR1 LNHDA, CDR2 SQIVND (reference sequence). The CDR3 extends over 16 amino acids. The V gene end was trimmed by 3 bases and the J gene end by 1 base; junction bases not matched to a gene: 4. These data are taken from a study of blood T cell repertoires in COVID-19. At the level of the study: From T cells, B-cell-depleted T cells, or PBMCs came the material, which was cDNA or gDNA.

Authors' processing steps: Amplifying reference gene primers gave estimates of nucleated cell counts. Here immunoSEQ multiplex PCR was the method, and the copy in TCRdb shows in-frame clones only, minus some. D and trimming were read from the DNA, whereas the V and J calls and clone size are those reported in that table. The data contain approximately 170,000 clones, about 85% of them seen just once; the ten biggest clones take up 5.5% to 8%. The chain couples TRBV19 to TRBJ2-2, with 8 nucleotides matching TRBD1. The origin of this receptor is an elderly man with COVID-19, enrolled during active disease. The sample taken for sequencing was peripheral blood. CDR3 residues: CASSIWTGKNTGELFF. The DNA of the CDR3 is TGTGCCAGTAGTATCTGGACAGGGAAGAACACCGGGGAGCTGTTTTTT.